A selection of T cell receptor beta chains follows, all from one sample in a study of blood T cell repertoires in COVID-19. Produced via immunoSEQ multiplex PCR; TCRdb's table is partial and in-frame only. The data contain some 240,000 clones, 84% of them seen just once; the ten biggest clones take up approximately 1.5%. Sample: peripheral blood. The receptors were gathered from a woman between 40 and 50 years old who had recovered from COVID-19. Each CDR3 is given with its conserved first and last residue.

j_call | v_call | cdr3_aa
TRBJ2-2 | TRBV2 | CASTGNTGELFF
TRBJ1-2 | TRBV7-2 | CASIRQGGDGYTF
TRBJ1-1 | TRBV5-1 | CASTRTRSLGGGETEAFF
TRBJ2-5 | TRBV11-2 | CASSSQVAAETQYF
TRBJ1-5 | TRBV12-3/TRBV12-4 | CASSFGGDQPQHF
TRBJ1-2 | TRBV12-3/TRBV12-4 | CASRQGAGGYTF
TRBJ1-2 | TRBV10-3 | CAISAQGANYGYTF
TRBJ2-3 | TRBV18 | CASSPGLAGTDTQYF
TRBJ1-3 | TRBV15 | CATSYSNTIYF
TRBJ1-3 | TRBV7-2 | CASSPSGGDGNTIYF
TRBJ1-3 | TRBV5-1 | CASSLAGADSGNTIYF
TRBJ1-2 | TRBV4-3 | CASSQDSAYGYTF
TRBJ1-4 | TRBV19 | CASSMGTDEKLFF
TRBJ2-1 | TRBV7-2 | CASSPGLADNNEQFF
TRBJ2-5 | TRBV19 | CASSSGGLVETQYF
TRBJ2-5 | TRBV4-2 | CASSRWPKETQYF
TRBJ1-4 | TRBV30 | CAYDRGVSEKLFF
TRBJ1-6 | TRBV12-3/TRBV12-4 | CASSLGVHSPLHF
TRBJ2-2 | TRBV6-5 | CASRMARGGPGELFF
TRBJ1-1 | TRBV28 | CASSLRGLLNTEAFF
TRBJ2-1 | TRBV2 | CASSAGVLQQFF